The clone carrying this T cell receptor beta chain was seen a single time. As yet, its antigen is unknown. This sample stems from a study of CD8+CD57+ T cells in acquired aplastic anemia. Study-level information: Sorted cells (CD4+ and CD8+) yielded DNA amounts that averaged about 3.1 ug. Study-wide results and limits: Patients and controls shared over 25 CD8+ CDR3 sequences. Between the patient and control groups, CD8+ Simpson's diversity did not differ significantly.

Germline CDR1 MGHDK, CDR2 SYGVNS. Trimming removed 3 bases from V and 5 bases from J; junction bases left unmatched: 8. This CDR3 spans 15 amino acids. TCR beta VDJ and CDR3 profiling used genomic DNA as template. TCRdb ran MiXCR on the reads and lists one entry per CDR3 protein. The sample holds about 180,000 distinct CDR3 sequences, 46% seen once. The V gene is TRBV25-1, the J gene TRBJ2-5; 8 positions match TRBD2. Sequenced: sorted CD4+, CD8+, or CD8+CD57+ T cells (not recorded which) from PBMCs. The clonotype originates from a human donor in good health. The CDR3 loop is CASSDTSGGEETQYF. In nucleotides, the CDR3 is TGTGCCAGCAGTGACACTAGCGGTGGTGAGGAGACCCAGTACTTC.